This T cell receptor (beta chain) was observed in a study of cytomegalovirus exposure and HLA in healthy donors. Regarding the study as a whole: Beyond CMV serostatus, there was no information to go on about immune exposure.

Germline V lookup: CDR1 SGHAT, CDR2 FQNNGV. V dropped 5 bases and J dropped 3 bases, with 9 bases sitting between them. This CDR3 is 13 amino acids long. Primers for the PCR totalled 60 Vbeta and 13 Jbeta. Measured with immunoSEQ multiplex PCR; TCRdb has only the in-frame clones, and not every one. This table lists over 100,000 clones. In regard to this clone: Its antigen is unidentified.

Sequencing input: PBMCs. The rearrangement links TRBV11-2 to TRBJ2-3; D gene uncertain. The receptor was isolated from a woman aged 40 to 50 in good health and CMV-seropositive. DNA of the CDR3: TGTGCCAGCAGCCCACCGGTTACAGATACGCAGTATTTT. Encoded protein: CASSPPVTDTQYF.